The 10 T cell receptor beta chains reported below all come from one sample, sequenced in a study of technical replicates of blood from several donors. Assay used: immunoSEQ multiplex PCR; TCRdb lists only in-frame clones, some missing. The data contain about 15,000 clones, around 80% of them singletons. Sequencing was carried out using PBMCs. All receptors derive from a human donor in good health.

The chain combines TRBV10-3 with TRBJ1-4; the D is unclear. V was shortened by 2 bases and J by 7 bases, with 14 bases between the two germline ends. Germline V CDR1 and CDR2: ENHRY, SYGVKD. There are 15 residues in the CDR3. CDR3 loop: CAISEGRLRGEKLFF. The CDR3 DNA follows: TGTGCCATCAGTGAGGGGAGGCTACGGGGTGAAAAACTGTTTTTT.

This chain connects TRBV6-5 to TRBJ2-5; 8 bases map to TRBD2. J gave up 2 bases and V 4 bases, and 9 bases lay outside the gene matches. There are 16 residues in the CDR3. Germline V lookup: CDR1 MNHEY, CDR2 SVGAGI. CDR3 loop: CASSWIWAGGQETQYF. Here the CDR3 DNA reads TGTGCCAGCAGTTGGATTTGGGCGGGAGGACAAGAGACCCAGTACTTC.

This clone was seen once. The junction departs from the called germline gene at one end, perhaps through a read error. This rearrangement joins TRBV6-5 to TRBJ1-2; D ambiguous. The CDR3 sequence is 11 residues long. Per germline, CDR1 MNHEY and CDR2 SVGAGI. CDR3 amino acids: CASSSTGGYTF. Here the CDR3 DNA reads TGTGCCAGTAGTTCAACGGGTGGCTACACCTTC.

The J gene is TRBJ1-1, the V gene TRBV6-1; 9 positions match TRBD1. The germline V gene encodes CDR1 MNHNS and CDR2 SASEGT. Losses at the gene ends were 4 bases for V and 1 base for J; bases not matched to a gene: 4. The CDR3 consists of 15 residues. CDR3 sequence: CASSGGQGRNTEAFF. The CDR3 bases are TGTGCCAGCAGTGGTGGACAGGGGAGGAACACTGAAGCTTTCTTT.

Here the CDR3 DNA reads TGTGCCAGCAGCCTAGGGCCGGGGAACTCCTACGAGCAGTACTTC. Translated: CASSLGPGNSYEQYF. The chain combines TRBV7-6 with TRBJ2-7; TRBD2 is a possible D gene (5 bases). Germline V gene data show CDR1 as SGHVS and CDR2 as FNYEAQ. V gave up 5 bases and J gave up 0 bases, with 14 bases separating them. There are 15 residues in the CDR3.

The chain has TRBV5-1 and TRBJ2-1; D not certain. The CDR3 contains 15 residues. V was shortened by 0 bases and J by 4 bases, with 11 bases between the two germline ends. Germline-derived CDR1 and CDR2 are SGHRS and YFSETQ. The CDR3 bases are TGCGCCAGCAGCTTGGGGCTTCAGGATTACAATGAGCAGTTCTTC. The encoded protein is CASSLGLQDYNEQFF.

For the CDR3, the DNA is TGTGCCACCTCCACAGGGCTAGGAAACACCATATATTTT. Its translation is CATSTGLGNTIYF. The chain combines TRBV6-6 with TRBJ1-3; tentative D call: TRBD1 (6 bases). The germline V gene has CDR1 MNHNY and CDR2 SVGAGI (reference sequence). The ends were cut back, 10 bases at V and 4 bases at J, with 14 bases in the middle. This CDR3 has 13 amino acids.

This chain links TRBV2 with TRBJ2-7; TRBD2 matches 9 bases. Germline values: CDR1 SNHLY, CDR2 FYNNEI. J lost 0 bases, V lost 4 bases, and 10 bases had no gene match. The CDR3 is 17 residues long. CDR3 DNA: TGTGCCAGCAGTGTTGCGCGGGAGGGCCCGAGCTCCTACGAGCAGTACTTC. As protein: CASSVAREGPSSYEQYF.

The chain recombines TRBV5-1 with TRBJ2-1, with D perhaps TRBD1 (5 bases). Germline loops: CDR1 SGHRS, CDR2 YFSETQ. The CDR3 has 15 residues. The V and J ends lost 0 bases and 0 bases respectively, with 7 bases between them. CDR3 DNA: TGCGCCAGCAGCTTGGGACAGAGCTCCTACAATGAGCAGTTCTTC. Translating gives CASSLGQSSYNEQFF.

This clone was picked up one time. The J gene is TRBJ2-2, the V gene TRBV7-9, with D possibly matching TRBD2 (6 bases). Deletions cut 0 bases from V and 1 base from J, with 6 bases between. This CDR3 has 15 amino acids. Per the germline V gene, CDR1 is SEHNR and CDR2 is FQNEAQ (reference sequence). The CDR3 DNA is TGTGCCAGCAGCTTAGCGGGAGGGAACACCGGGGAGCTGTTTTTT. It codes for CASSLAGGNTGELFF.